This TCR beta chain was captured by sequencing in a study of PD-1 and CTLA-4 blockade in melanoma. Assay: immunoSEQ multiplex PCR; the TCRdb copy retains only in-frame clones and omits some. The sample contains almost 30,000 clones, roughly nine tenths of which appear only once. V lost 4 bases, J lost 2 bases, and 4 bases stayed unmatched. This CDR3 region has 15 residues. Germline loops: CDR1 KGHDR, CDR2 SFDVKD. This sequence was found in a human donor with melanoma. The sample here was CD8+ T cells from peripheral blood, taken before anti-PD-1 treatment. The gene calls are TRBV24-1 and TRBJ1-5; 7 nucleotides align to TRBD1. CDR3 bases: TGTGCCACCAGTGAACGGACAGGCGGCAATCAGCCCCAGCATTTT. Translation gives CATSERTGGNQPQHF.